This T cell receptor beta chain is from a study of glioma-infiltrating T cells after dendritic cell vaccination. Amplification used 60 V beta primers and 13 J beta primers. Profiled with immunoSEQ multiplex PCR; TCRdb holds only in-frame clones, not every one. The repertoire consists of 71,000 or so clones, with around 86% occurring once and the leading ten covering 7% to 9%. Findings of the study overall: Longer survival after dendritic cell vaccination followed higher pretreatment TIL content. No direct clonality-survival link was found; a diverse polyclonal response may matter.

CDR3 size: 17 residues. Germline V lookup: CDR1 ENHRY, CDR2 SYGVKD. V shed 3 bases and J 5 bases; nucleotides not matched to a gene: 11. This clone was recorded only once. The antigen is not known. The receptor's source is a human donor with glioblastoma. The gene calls are TRBV10-3 and TRBJ1-1; 11 bases are shared with TRBD1. This specimen was blood, taken before dendritic cell vaccination. The CDR3 region has the DNA TGTGCCATCAGTGAACTCAGGACAGGGGGCAAGATAACTGAAGCTTTCTTT. This encodes CAISELRTGGKITEAFF.